This T cell receptor beta chain was profiled in a study of neurological immune-mediated disorders (dated by TCRdb to about 2019). Some background on the complete study: Peripheral blood TCR-beta repertoires from HTLV-I-associated myelopathy (HAM/TSP) patients, multiple sclerosis patients and healthy controls were compared by UMI-based sequencing. Alongside PBMC samples, the set of more than 85 TCR-beta libraries contained longitudinal samples, technical triplicates, and paired CD4+ and CD8+ T-cell subsets that had been sorted. Longitudinal HAM/TSP and healthy donors were sampled at 3 time-points each (about 3-40 month intervals). The cohort included some 66 subjects: approximately 15 with HAM/TSP, around 34 with multiple sclerosis, and some 20 healthy controls.

The study at large found these results: Expanded clones from different subjects shared no identical CDR3 amino acid sequences, which suggests that TCR-beta repertoires were private in all groups. TCR clonal expansion was highest in HAM/TSP patients and lowest in MS patients, with MS patients falling below even healthy controls.

CDR1 and CDR2 are read off the germline V gene as MNHNS and SASEGT. V and J lose 3 bases and 4 bases, and a span of 13 bases separates them. The CDR3 goes from the cysteine to the phenylalanine over 14 residues. Left in the record is the CDR3 DNA by itself, 42 bases read in frame from the first base. cDNA was synthesized by template-switch 5'RACE using a primer carrying a 10-nucleotide random unique molecular identifier by which each TCR transcript was tagged. Over 170 million TCR-beta sequences, covering 15-18 subjects, were produced in each sequencing run. The RNeasy kit was used for extraction of total RNA. The KAPA Real-time Library Amplification kit was used to amplify TCR-beta VDJ regions with primers targeting the TCR constant region and the 5'RACE anchor. Sample indexes and Illumina adaptors were added in a first PCR, and a second PCR then increased library yield. The roughly 650 bp TCR product was size-selected on a 2% E-gel SizeSelection system after Ampure bead purification. Before pooling, library quality was assessed on a Bioanalyzer, concentration was determined with Qubit, and library quantification was performed with the Kapa Library Quantification kit. Libraries were sequenced paired-end 2 x 150 bp on an Illumina HiSeq 2500. To increase sequence diversity, roughly 24-32% phiX was spiked into each library pool. As for the authors' bioinformatics: Quality-filtered reads were processed with the UMI-based MiGEC pipeline, and over 80% of raw TCR sequences were removed by the MiGEC pipeline during error correction. VDJ genes were aligned to IMGT germline references, and clonotypes were defined by unique CDR3 amino acid sequence plus V-J genes. Clonal expansion, Shannon diversity and CDR3 relatedness (CalcPairwiseDistances, ClusterSamples) were evaluated with VDJtools, and phylogenetic trees were built with CLCbio workbench. Clones with at least 8 unique UMIs were defined as expanded, with this threshold being based on coefficient-of-variation modelling across technical triplicates. TCRdb reworked the public reads: Q25 trimming with fastp, MiXCR clone assembly, productive beta chains retained. Each record represents a unique CDR3 protein, reported with the most common genes and DNA among its rows. TCRdb assigned the V and J calls; the authors' analysis was not used. Within this sample are some 60,000 distinct CDR3 sequences, with more than 7.5% of them counted one time only. Clones ranked in the top ten supply under 15% of the sample.

The time point label on this specimen signifies: longitudinal time-point 2. The healthy controls were volunteers from a blood bank in Maryland, USA. Libraries from unsorted PBMCs were made from 2 million PBMCs kept in RNAlater at -80 degrees C until RNA extraction. Peripheral blood underwent Ficoll-Hypaque density gradient centrifugation to isolate PBMCs, which were then cryopreserved in liquid nitrogen. At least ten counts were recorded for this clonotype. Its cognate antigen has yet to be identified. Base qualities are not provided; no much larger clone lies one nucleotide away. The source material was PBMCs. This sequence uses TRBV6-1 and TRBJ2-7, with the D gene tentatively TRBD1 or TRBD2, based on 5 matching bases in each. The sequence came from a man aged 25 to 40 in good health. The DNA sequence is TGTGCCAGCAGTGAGCGTCAGGGACCGTACGAGCAGTACTTC. The translation is CASSERQGPYEQYF.